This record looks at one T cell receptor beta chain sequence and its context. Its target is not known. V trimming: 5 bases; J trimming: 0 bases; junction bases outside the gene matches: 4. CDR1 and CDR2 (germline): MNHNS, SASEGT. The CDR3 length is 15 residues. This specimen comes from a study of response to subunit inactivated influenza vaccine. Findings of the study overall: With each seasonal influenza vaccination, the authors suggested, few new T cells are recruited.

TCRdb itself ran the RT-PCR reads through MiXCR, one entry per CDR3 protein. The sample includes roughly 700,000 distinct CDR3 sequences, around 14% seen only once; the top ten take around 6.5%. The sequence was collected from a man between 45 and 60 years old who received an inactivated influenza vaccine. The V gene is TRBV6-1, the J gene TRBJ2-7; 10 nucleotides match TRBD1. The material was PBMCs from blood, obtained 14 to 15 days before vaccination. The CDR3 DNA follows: TGTGCCAGCAGTCGAGACAGGGGGCACTCCTACGAGCAGTACTTC. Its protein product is CASSRDRGHSYEQYF.